One and the same sample provided the 11 T cell receptor beta chains below, sequenced in a study of blood T cell repertoires in COVID-19. Profiling relied on immunoSEQ multiplex PCR, and the TCRdb table lists in-frame clones only, not all of them. The sample lists 120,000 to 150,000 clones; roughly 89% were seen once. The sample was PBMCs or T cells enriched from blood (not recorded which). Receptor source: a woman aged 45-59 years who had been exposed to COVID-19.

The chain is built from TRBV19 and TRBJ1-2; 7 bases match TRBD1. Losses at the gene ends were 7 bases for V and 0 bases for J; bases not matched to a gene: 5. This CDR3 comprises 14 residues. Germline V CDR1 and CDR2: LNHDA, SQIVND (reference sequence). Here the CDR3 DNA reads TGTGCCAGTAAGAGACAGGGCGCTAACTATGGCTACACCTTC. Translated, it gives CASKRQGANYGYTF.

This sequence joins TRBV9 and TRBJ1-2, with D possibly TRBD1 on 5 matching bases. The CDR3 loop spans 16 amino acids. CDR1 SGDLS and CDR2 YYNGEE come from the germline V gene. Trimming pared 0 bases from V and 8 bases from J, leaving 20 bases between. The CDR3 bases are TGTGCCAGCAGCGTAGAGAACGGACACGGGGGAAACGGCTACACCTTC. Translating it yields CASSVENGHGGNGYTF.

The chain couples TRBV6-6 to TRBJ1-1; D remains ambiguous. The CDR3 has 15 amino acids. Germline-derived CDR1 and CDR2 are MNHNY and SVGAGI (reference sequence). V shed 2 bases and J shed 10 bases, with 20 bases lying between them. CDR3: CASSYPRRGEAAAFF. The CDR3, as DNA: TGTGCCAGCAGTTACCCCCGGCGGGGTGAAGCCGCAGCTTTCTTT.

The CDR3 DNA sequence: TGTGCCAGCAGCTTTTCCACTAACGAAAAAACGGGTGACTCCTACGAGCAGTACTTC. Translating gives CASSFSTNEKTGDSYEQYF. The genes are TRBV2 and TRBJ2-7; no definite D call. CDR1 is SNHLY and CDR2 is FYNNEI in the germline V gene. V shed 6 bases and J shed 0 bases, with 27 bases lying between them. The CDR3 spans 19 residues.

V usage is TRBV7-9 and J usage is TRBJ2-7; 8 bases match TRBD1. The junction had 6 bases not matched to a gene; V was cut back by 5 bases and J by 0 bases. Germline V lookup: CDR1 SEHNR, CDR2 FQNEAQ (reference sequence). This CDR3 comprises 15 residues. The CDR3 nucleotides are TGTGCCAGCAGCCTTGGGACAGGTAGCTCCTACGAGCAGTACTTC. It yields the protein CASSLGTGSSYEQYF.

The rearrangement uses TRBV5-4 and TRBJ1-1; the D gene is possibly TRBD1 (5 bases). Looked up from germline, CDR1 is SGHNT and CDR2 is YYREEE (reference sequence). Between the trimmed V and J ends, which lost 2 bases and 4 bases, there was a span of 9 bases. This CDR3 region has 13 residues. The CDR3, as DNA: TGTGCCAGCAGCTTAACCGGGGGCACTGAAGCTTTCTTT. This encodes CASSLTGGTEAFF.

The V gene is TRBV7-9, the J gene TRBJ2-3; D is undetermined. This CDR3 contains 13 residues. The V end was cut by 4 bases, the J end by 2 bases, with 7 bases between. CDR1 and CDR2 from the germline V gene are SEHNR and FQNEAQ (reference sequence). This CDR3 is CASSWASTDTQYF. Here the CDR3 DNA reads TGTGCCAGCAGCTGGGCCTCCACAGATACGCAGTATTTT. Based on the CDR3 plus reference TRBV7-9 and TRBJ2-3, the full variable domain is DTGVSQNPRHKITKRGQNVTFRCDPISEHNRLYWYRQTLGQGPEFLTYFQNEAQLEKSRLLSDRFSAERPKGSFSTLEIQRTEQGDSAMYLCASSWASTDTQYFGPGTRLTVL.

The chain recombines TRBV7-2 with TRBJ2-1; 13 bases align to TRBD2. The length of the CDR3 is 17 residues. The junction had 14 bases not matched to a gene; V was cut back by 6 bases and J by 9 bases. Germline loops: CDR1 SGHTA, CDR2 FQGNSA. The CDR3 DNA reads TGTGCCAGCAGTTTTGGGACTAGCGGGATCGGGTGGTTTGAGCAGTTCTTC. Translating gives CASSFGTSGIGWFEQFF.

The chain joins TRBV19 to TRBJ2-7, with a weak D call TRBD2 (6 bases). The V end lost 1 base, the J end lost 2 bases, and 9 bases lay between the germline ends. This CDR3 has 14 residues. Germline lookup yields CDR1 LNHDA and CDR2 SQIVND (reference sequence). The CDR3 region is CASSIGDFAYEQYF. In nucleotides, the CDR3 is TGTGCCAGTAGTATAGGGGACTTCGCCTACGAGCAGTACTTC. Looking up the rest from reference TRBV19 and TRBJ2-7 gives the full variable domain: DGGITQSPKYLFRKEGQNVTLSCEQNLNHDAMYWYRQDPGQGLRLIYYSQIVNDFQKGDIAEGYSVSREKKESFPLTVTSAQKNPTAFYLCASSIGDFAYEQYFGPGTRLTVT.

This clone came up a few times. This chain uses TRBV29-1 with TRBJ2-7, with TRBD1 matching 8 bases. Germline values: CDR1 SQVTM, CDR2 ANQGSEA. The CDR3 covers 13 residues. J lost 6 bases, V lost 1 base, and 5 bases had no gene match. CDR3 nucleotide sequence: TGCAGCGTTGAAGTGACAGGGGCTTTCGAGCAGTACTTC. It is translated as CSVEVTGAFEQYF.

DNA of the CDR3: TGCGCCAGCAGCACAGGCGGGGCGGGGTACGGCTACACCTTC. Translation: CASSTGGAGYGYTF. The chain carries TRBV5-1 and TRBJ1-2, with a weak D call TRBD1 (5 bases). Trimming shortened V by 4 bases and J by 8 bases, and 18 bases separated the two germline ends. This CDR3 region has 14 residues. CDR1 and CDR2 (germline): SGHRS, YFSETQ.